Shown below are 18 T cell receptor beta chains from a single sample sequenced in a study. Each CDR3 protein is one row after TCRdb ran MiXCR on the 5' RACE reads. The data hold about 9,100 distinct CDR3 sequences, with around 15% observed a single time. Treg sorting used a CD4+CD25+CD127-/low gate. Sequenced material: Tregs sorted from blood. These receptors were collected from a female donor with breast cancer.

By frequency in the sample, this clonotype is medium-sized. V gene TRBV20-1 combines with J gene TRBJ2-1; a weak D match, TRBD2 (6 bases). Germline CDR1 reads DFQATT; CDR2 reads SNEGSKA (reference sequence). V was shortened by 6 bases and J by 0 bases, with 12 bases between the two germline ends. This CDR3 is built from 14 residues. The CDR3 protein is CSATEGSSYNEQFF. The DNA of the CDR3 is TGCAGTGCAACGGAGGGAAGCTCCTACAATGAGCAGTTCTTC.

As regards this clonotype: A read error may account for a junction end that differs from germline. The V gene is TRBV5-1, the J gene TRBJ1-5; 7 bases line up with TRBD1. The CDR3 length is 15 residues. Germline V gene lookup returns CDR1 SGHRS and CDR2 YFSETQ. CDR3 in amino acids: CASSQGTDGNQPQHF. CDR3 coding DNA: TGCGCCAGCAGCCAAGGGACAGATGGCAATCAGCCCCAGCATTTC.

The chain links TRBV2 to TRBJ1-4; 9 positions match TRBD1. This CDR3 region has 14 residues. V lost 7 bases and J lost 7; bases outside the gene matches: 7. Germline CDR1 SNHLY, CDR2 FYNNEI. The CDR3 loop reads CASKAGQGTEKLFF. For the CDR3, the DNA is TGTGCCAGCAAGGCGGGACAGGGTACTGAAAAACTGTTTTTT.

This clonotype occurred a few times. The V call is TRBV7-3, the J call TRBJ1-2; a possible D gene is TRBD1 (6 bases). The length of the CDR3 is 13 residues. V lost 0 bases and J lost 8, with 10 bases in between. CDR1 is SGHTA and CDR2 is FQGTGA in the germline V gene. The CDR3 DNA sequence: TGTGCCAGCAGCTTAACGGGGGCTGGAGGCTACACCTTC. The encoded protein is CASSLTGAGGYTF. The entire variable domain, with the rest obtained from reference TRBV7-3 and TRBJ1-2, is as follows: GAGVSQTPSNKVTEKGKYVELRCDPISGHTALYWYRQSLGQGPEFLIYFQGTGAADDSGLPNDRFFAVRPEGSVSTLKIQRTERGDSAVYLCASSLTGAGGYTFGSGTRLTVV.

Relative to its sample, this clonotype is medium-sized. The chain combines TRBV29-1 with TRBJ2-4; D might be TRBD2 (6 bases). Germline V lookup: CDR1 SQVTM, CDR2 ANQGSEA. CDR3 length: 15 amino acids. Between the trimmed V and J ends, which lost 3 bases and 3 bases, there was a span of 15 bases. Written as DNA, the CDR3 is TGCAGCGTTGAGGGTCGGAGGAGGGGCAAAAACATTCAGTACTTC. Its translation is CSVEGRRRGKNIQYF.

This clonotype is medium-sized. For the CDR3, the DNA is TGTGCCAGCAGCTTAGCAGGGACTAGCGGGTACGAGCAGTACTTC. Residues: CASSLAGTSGYEQYF. This chain links TRBV7-8 with TRBJ2-7, with 12 bases that match TRBD2. Per germline, CDR1 SGHVS and CDR2 FQNEAQ. J gave up 4 bases and V 0 bases, and 1 base lay outside the gene matches. This CDR3 spans 15 amino acids.

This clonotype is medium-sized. This chain's CDR3 is CASSEQGRGGTQYF. In DNA form, the CDR3 reads TGTGCCAGCAGCGAACAGGGGCGAGGGGGGACCCAGTACTTC. V is TRBV6-6 and J is TRBJ2-5, with 7 positions matching TRBD1. The V segment lost 6 bases and the J segment 7 bases; nucleotides outside the gene matches: 11. Germline V gene sequence: CDR1 MNHNY, CDR2 SVGAGI (reference sequence). The CDR3 consists of 14 residues.

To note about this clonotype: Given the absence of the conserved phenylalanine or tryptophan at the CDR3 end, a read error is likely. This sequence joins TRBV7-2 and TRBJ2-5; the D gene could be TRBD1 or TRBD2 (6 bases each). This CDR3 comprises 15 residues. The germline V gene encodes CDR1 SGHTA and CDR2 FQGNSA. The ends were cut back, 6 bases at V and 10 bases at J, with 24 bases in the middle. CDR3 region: CASRTSNGSRGVQYI. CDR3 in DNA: TGTGCCAGCAGAACATCTAACGGGAGTAGGGGGGTCCAGTACATC.

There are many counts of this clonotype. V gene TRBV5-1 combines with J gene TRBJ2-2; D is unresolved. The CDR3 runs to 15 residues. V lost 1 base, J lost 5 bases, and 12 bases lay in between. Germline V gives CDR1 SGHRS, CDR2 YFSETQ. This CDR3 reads CASSLSGIKTGELFF. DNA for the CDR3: TGCGCCAGCAGCTTGTCGGGCATAAAGACCGGGGAGCTGTTTTTT.

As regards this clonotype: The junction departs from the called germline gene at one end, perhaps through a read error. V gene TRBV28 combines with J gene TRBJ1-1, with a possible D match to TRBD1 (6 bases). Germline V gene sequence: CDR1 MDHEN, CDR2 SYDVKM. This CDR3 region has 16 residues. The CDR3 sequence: CASSPEGQGMNTETFF. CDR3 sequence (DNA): TGTGCCAGCAGTCCAGAGGGGCAGGGGATGAACACTGAAACTTTCTTT.

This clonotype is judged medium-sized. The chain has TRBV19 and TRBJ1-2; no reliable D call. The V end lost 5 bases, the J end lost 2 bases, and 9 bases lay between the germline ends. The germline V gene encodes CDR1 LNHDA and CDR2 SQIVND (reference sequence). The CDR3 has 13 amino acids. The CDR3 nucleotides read TGTGCCAGTAGTCCACGGCCCAACTATGGCTACACCTTC. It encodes CASSPRPNYGYTF.

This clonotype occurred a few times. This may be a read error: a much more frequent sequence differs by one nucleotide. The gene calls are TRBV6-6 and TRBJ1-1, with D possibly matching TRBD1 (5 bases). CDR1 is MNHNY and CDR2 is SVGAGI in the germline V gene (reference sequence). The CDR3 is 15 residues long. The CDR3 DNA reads TGTACCAGCAGTGGGGGAGGGGAACGGAACACTGAAGCTTTCTTT. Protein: CTSSGGGERNTEAFF.

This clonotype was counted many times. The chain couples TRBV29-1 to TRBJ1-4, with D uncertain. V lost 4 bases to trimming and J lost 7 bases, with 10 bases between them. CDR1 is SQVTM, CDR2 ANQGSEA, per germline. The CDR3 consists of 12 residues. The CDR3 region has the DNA TGCAGCGTTGGTTTTTTGGGTGAAAAACTGTTTTTT. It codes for CSVGFLGEKLFF.

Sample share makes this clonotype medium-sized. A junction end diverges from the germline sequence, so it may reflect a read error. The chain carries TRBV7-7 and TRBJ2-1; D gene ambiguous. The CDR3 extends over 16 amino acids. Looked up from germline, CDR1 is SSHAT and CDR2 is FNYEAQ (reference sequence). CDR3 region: CASSYTAARSPNEQFF. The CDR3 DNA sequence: TGTGCTAGCAGCTACACAGCAGCTCGGAGCCCCAATGAGCAGTTCTTC.

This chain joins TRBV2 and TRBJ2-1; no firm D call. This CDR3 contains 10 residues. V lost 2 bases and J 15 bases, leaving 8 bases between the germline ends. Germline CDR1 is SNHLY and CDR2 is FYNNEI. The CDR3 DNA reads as TGTGCCAGCAGTGAAACTCGGGTGTTCTTC. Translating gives CASSETRVFF.

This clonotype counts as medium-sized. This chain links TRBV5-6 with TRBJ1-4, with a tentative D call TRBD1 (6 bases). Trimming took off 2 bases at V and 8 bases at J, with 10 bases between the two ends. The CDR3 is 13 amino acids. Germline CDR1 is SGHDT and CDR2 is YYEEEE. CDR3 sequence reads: CASSLGQSEKLFF. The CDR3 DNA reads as TGTGCCAGCAGCTTAGGACAGTCCGAAAAACTGTTTTTT.

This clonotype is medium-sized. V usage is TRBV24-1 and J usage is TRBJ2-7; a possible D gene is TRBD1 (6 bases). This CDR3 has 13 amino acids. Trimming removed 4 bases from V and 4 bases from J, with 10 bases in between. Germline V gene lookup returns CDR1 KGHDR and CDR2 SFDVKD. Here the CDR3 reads CATSDFTGYEQYF. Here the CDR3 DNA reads TGTGCCACCAGTGACTTTACAGGGTACGAGCAGTACTTC.

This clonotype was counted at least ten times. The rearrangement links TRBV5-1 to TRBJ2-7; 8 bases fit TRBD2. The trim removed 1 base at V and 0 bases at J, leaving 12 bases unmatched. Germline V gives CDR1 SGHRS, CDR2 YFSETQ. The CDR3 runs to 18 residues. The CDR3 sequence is CASSLYVTDGTSSYEQYF. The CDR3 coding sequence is TGCGCCAGCAGCTTGTACGTGACAGACGGGACTAGCTCCTACGAGCAGTACTTC.